This TCR beta chain was sequenced for a study of blood T cell repertoires in COVID-19. Turning to the study itself: Samples came from the United States, Italy and Spain, spanning acute and convalescent COVID-19.

In the authors' workflow: Amplified reference gene primers provided the basis for estimating nucleated cell counts. Clones were sequenced by immunoSEQ multiplex PCR, and TCRdb holds only the in-frame ones, with some missing. The V and J calls and clone size are taken from that table; D and trimming were inferred from the DNA. The data hold 350,000 to 450,000 clones, with approximately 93% observed a single time. Note on this clone: Mismatch with germline at one junction end may stem from a read error.

The CDR3 is 11 amino acids. CDR1 SEHNR and CDR2 FQNEAQ come from the germline V gene (reference sequence). Participants were aged roughly 18 to 90 years, lived in about two dozen US areas, and enrolled virtually. Cohort placement rested on clinical history that participants reported themselves. The sequenced material came from PBMCs or T cells enriched from blood (not recorded which). The TCR sequence derives from a woman in her thirties or forties who had been exposed to COVID-19. V is TRBV7-9 and J is TRBJ1-3, with TRBD1 matching 7 bases. The CDR3 coding sequence is TGTGCCAGCAGCTTAGGACAGGGAGTCGATTTT. This gives the protein CASSLGQGVDF.